This is a list of T cell receptor beta chains from one sample in a study of shared clonotypes between healthy human individuals. Only in-frame clones appear in the TCRdb table, and some are missing; sequencing was by immunoSEQ multiplex PCR. The sample contains approximately 1.5 million clones, around 98% of which appear only once. The sequenced sample was naive CD4+ T cells sorted from blood. Receptors were obtained from a man aged 25 to 40 in good health. Each CDR3 is given with its conserved first and last residue. Fields, in order: D gene, J gene, V gene, clone size, CDR3 protein, CDR3 DNA. D genes are given only for firm matches. Some rows mark clone size as missing; the rest say once, few, many or name a class of expanded clone.

.	TRBJ2-5	TRBV18	once	CASSPLPAASQETQYF	TGTGCCAGCTCACCCCTCCCGGCGGCTAGTCAAGAGACCCAGTACTTC
.	TRBJ2-6	TRBV28	.	CASSLVLGSGANVLTF	TGTGCCAGCAGTTTAGTTCTGGGGTCGGGGGCCAACGTCCTGACTTTC
TRBD1	TRBJ2-2	TRBV2	once	CASRGTVNTGELFF	TGTGCCAGCAGGGGGACAGTAAACACCGGGGAGCTGTTTTTT
.	TRBJ1-2	TRBV2	.	CASSEENNYGYTF	TGTGCCAGCAGTGAGGAAAATAACTATGGCTACACCTTC
.	TRBJ1-5	TRBV7-2	.	CASSSAGGGGAVYGAQHF	TGTGCCAGCAGCTCGGCCGGGGGTGGGGGTGCCGTCTACGGGGCCCAGCATTTT
TRBD1	TRBJ2-7	TRBV28	.	CASSISGTGKGEQYF	TGTGCCAGCAGTATATCCGGGACAGGGAAAGGCGAGCAGTACTTC
.	TRBJ1-5	TRBV12-1	once	CASSFPSGSSRDTNQPQHF	TGTGCCAGCAGCTTTCCGTCAGGCTCGAGCCGGGACACCAATCAGCCCCAGCATTTT
.	TRBJ2-2	TRBV28	once	CASTELNTGELFF	TGTGCCAGCACAGAGCTAAACACCGGGGAGCTGTTTTTT
TRBD1	TRBJ1-4	TRBV7-9	few	CASRLGTGINEKLFF	TGTGCCAGCAGACTTGGGACAGGGATTAATGAAAAACTGTTTTTT
TRBD2	TRBJ2-7	TRBV2	.	CASTIEGGESEQYF	TGTGCCAGCACTATTGAGGGAGGGGAGTCCGAGCAGTACTTC
TRBD1	TRBJ2-7	TRBV18	.	CASSPPKDRGTGYEQYF	TGTGCCAGCTCACCACCGAAGGACAGGGGCACTGGGTACGAGCAGTACTTC
.	TRBJ2-7	TRBV5-1	.	CASSLEGGGYEQYF	TGCGCCAGCAGCTTAGAGGGAGGTGGCTACGAGCAGTACTTC
TRBD1	TRBJ1-2	TRBV14	.	CASSQDTGAYTF	TGTGCCAGCAGCCAAGACACAGGGGCCTACACCTTC
.	TRBJ2-1	TRBV29-1	.	CSAANNEQFF	TGCAGCGCTGCGAACAATGAGCAGTTCTTC
.	TRBJ1-4	TRBV10-2	.	CASSGNRTVRWEKLFF	TGCGCCAGCAGTGGAAATAGGACGGTTAGATGGGAAAAACTGTTTTTT
TRBD2	TRBJ2-1	TRBV6-1	.	CASTPLAGVQNEQFF	TGTGCCAGCACGCCCCTAGCGGGAGTACAAAATGAGCAGTTCTTC
TRBD2	TRBJ2-7	TRBV9	.	CASSVGAGLAGGHQYF	TGTGCCAGCAGCGTAGGGGCGGGACTAGCGGGAGGGCATCAGTACTTC
TRBD1	TRBJ2-7	TRBV25-1	.	CASSDRGHFGEQYF	TGTGCCAGCAGTGACAGGGGGCACTTTGGAGAGCAGTACTTC
TRBD1	TRBJ2-2	TRBV7-2	.	CASSSGAGGADTGELFF	TGTGCCAGCAGCTCCGGAGCAGGGGGCGCGGATACCGGGGAGCTGTTTTTT
TRBD2	TRBJ2-5	TRBV19	.	CASRPQGGRETQYF	TGTGCCAGCCGCCCCCAGGGAGGGCGCGAGACCCAGTACTTC
TRBD1	TRBJ1-4	TRBV29-1	.	CSGQGADEKLFF	TGCAGCGGTCAGGGGGCAGACGAAAAACTGTTTTTT
TRBD2	TRBJ2-7	TRBV7-4	.	CASSMELAGRPYEQYF	TGTGCCAGCAGCATGGAACTAGCGGGTAGACCCTACGAGCAGTACTTC
TRBD1	TRBJ2-7	TRBV13	.	CASSLGLTGGHEQYF	TGTGCCAGCAGCTTAGGCCTAACAGGGGGCCACGAGCAGTACTTC
.	TRBJ2-1	TRBV5-1	.	CASSFRLDAYNEQFF	TGCGCCAGCAGCTTTCGACTGGACGCCTACAATGAGCAGTTCTTC
.	TRBJ2-5	TRBV10-1	.	CASSEGPGSGQETQYF	TGCGCCAGCAGTGAGGGCCCCGGCTCGGGCCAAGAGACCCAGTACTTC
.	TRBJ2-7	TRBV10-1	.	CASSLSQSTNYEQYF	TGCGCCAGCAGCCTCTCCCAGTCTACAAACTACGAGCAGTACTTC
.	TRBJ1-3	TRBV7-2	.	CASSSKSFSGNTIYF	TGTGCCAGCAGCTCTAAGTCATTCTCTGGAAACACCATATATTTT
TRBD2	TRBJ2-7	TRBV27	once	CASSSGTSGRIPYSYEQYF	TGTGCCAGCAGTTCCGGGACTAGCGGGAGAATTCCCTACTCCTACGAGCAGTACTTC
.	TRBJ1-1	TRBV28	.	CAILGRPSNTEAFF	TGTGCCATCCTAGGACGGCCGTCGAACACTGAAGCTTTCTTT
TRBD1	TRBJ2-2	TRBV27	.	CASSPGQGTTGELFF	TGTGCCAGCAGTCCGGGACAGGGGACAACCGGGGAGCTGTTTTTT
.	TRBJ1-2	TRBV28	.	CASNTGQRGYTF	TGTGCCAGCAATACAGGGCAACGAGGCTACACCTTC
.	TRBJ2-3	TRBV29-1	.	CSVDGLPDTQYF	TGCAGCGTTGATGGCCTCCCCGATACGCAGTATTTT
.	TRBJ2-3	TRBV29-1	.	CSVVSIEYTQYF	TGCAGCGTTGTCTCCATCGAGTATACGCAGTATTTT
TRBD1	TRBJ2-3	TRBV7-2	.	CASSRGTADTQYF	TGTGCCAGCAGCAGGGGGACAGCAGATACGCAGTATTTT
TRBD1	TRBJ2-2	TRBV28	.	CASSLRTGNTGELFF	TGTGCCAGCAGTTTAAGGACAGGGAACACCGGGGAGCTGTTTTTT
.	TRBJ1-5	TRBV18	.	CASSPDARLSFHQPQHF	TGTGCCAGCTCACCTGATGCACGGCTCTCCTTCCATCAGCCCCAGCATTTT
TRBD1	TRBJ2-7	TRBV7-2	.	CASSLDRTYEQYF	TGTGCCAGCAGCTTGGACAGGACCTACGAGCAGTACTTC
.	TRBJ2-5	TRBV5-4	.	CASSLTGVEETQYF	TGTGCCAGCAGCTTGACGGGAGTTGAGGAGACCCAGTACTTC
.	TRBJ1-2	TRBV5-6	.	CASSFDPLGGYTF	TGTGCCAGCAGCTTCGATCCGCTCGGGGGCTACACCTTC
.	TRBJ2-6	TRBV27	.	CASSLGQRSSGANVLTF	TGTGCCAGCAGTTTGGGTCAGAGGAGCTCTGGGGCCAACGTCCTGACTTTC
.	TRBJ1-2	TRBV4-1	once	CASSMGPVYGYTF	TGCGCCAGCAGCATGGGCCCTGTCTATGGCTACACCTTC
.	TRBJ1-1	TRBV28	.	CASTPSGARAFF	TGTGCCAGCACCCCCTCCGGGGCGAGGGCTTTCTTT
TRBD2	TRBJ2-5	TRBV10-3	.	CAISPGLAGVFQETQYF	TGTGCCATCAGCCCGGGACTAGCGGGAGTTTTTCAAGAGACCCAGTACTTC
.	TRBJ2-5	TRBV7-2	.	CASSPATTQYF	TGTGCCAGCAGCCCCGCCACGACCCAGTACTTC
TRBD1	TRBJ2-7	TRBV30	.	CAAGQGGSEQYF	TGTGCCGCCGGACAGGGGGGGTCCGAGCAGTACTTC
.	TRBJ2-7	TRBV4-1	once	CASSQANSPYEQYF	TGCGCCAGCAGCCAAGCGAACAGCCCCTACGAGCAGTACTTC
.	TRBJ2-3	TRBV4-3	.	CASSQDTFLGRPQYF	TGCGCCAGCAGCCAAGATACCTTTTTGGGACGTCCCCAGTATTTT
TRBD1	TRBJ1-5	TRBV5-4	.	CASSLDRGQNQPQHF	TGTGCCAGCAGTCTGGACAGGGGGCAGAATCAGCCCCAGCATTTT
TRBD2	TRBJ2-2	TRBV5-5	.	CASSLSRRSGINTGELFF	TGTGCCAGCAGCTTGTCTAGAAGGAGCGGGATTAACACCGGGGAGCTGTTTTTT
.	TRBJ1-5	TRBV25-1	.	CASSVGHQPQHF	TGTGCCAGCAGTGTCGGGCATCAGCCCCAGCATTTT
.	TRBJ1-4	TRBV19	.	CASSIVATNEKLFF	TGTGCCAGTAGTATAGTTGCAACTAATGAAAAACTGTTTTTT
TRBD2	TRBJ2-7	TRBV5-1	.	CASSSRGTSGSYEQYF	TGCGCCAGCAGCTCCCGCGGGACTAGCGGATCCTACGAGCAGTACTTC
.	TRBJ2-1	TRBV19	.	CASSMFGTLRIVYNEQFF	TGTGCCAGTAGTATGTTCGGGACCCTCCGAATTGTCTACAATGAGCAGTTCTTC
TRBD1	TRBJ1-5	TRBV23-1	.	CASSQSARQGKGNQPQHF	TGCGCCAGCAGTCAATCCGCGCGACAGGGGAAGGGCAACCAGCCCCAGCATTTT